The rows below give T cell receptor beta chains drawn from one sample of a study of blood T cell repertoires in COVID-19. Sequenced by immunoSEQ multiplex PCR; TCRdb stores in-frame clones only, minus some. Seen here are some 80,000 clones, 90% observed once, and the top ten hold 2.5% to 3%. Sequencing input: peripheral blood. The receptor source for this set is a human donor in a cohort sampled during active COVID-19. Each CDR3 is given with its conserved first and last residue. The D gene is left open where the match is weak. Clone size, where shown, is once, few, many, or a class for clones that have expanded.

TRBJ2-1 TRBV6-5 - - TGTGCCAGCAGTTACTCCCCCCCTACCGGGCAGTTCTTC CASSYSPPTGQFF
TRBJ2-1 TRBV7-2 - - TGTGCCAGCAGACGACGGACTACCACCCCCAATGAGCAGTTCTTC CASRRRTTTPNEQFF
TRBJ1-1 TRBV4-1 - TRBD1 TGCGCCAGCAGCCCGGTCCCGGGACAGGGATTGAACACTGAAGCTTTCTTT CASSPVPGQGLNTEAFF
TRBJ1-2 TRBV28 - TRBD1 TGTGCCAGCAGCCTCACGGACAGGGGCGGGAAAAGTGGCTACACCTTC CASSLTDRGGKSGYTF
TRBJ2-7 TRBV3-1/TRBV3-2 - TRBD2 TGTGCCAGCAGCCAGGGCTTCGCGGGGGGCACCTACGAGCAGTACTTC CASSQGFAGGTYEQYF
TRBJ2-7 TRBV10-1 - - TGCGCCAGCAGTGAACCCAGCCCGGACAGCTACGAGCAGTACTTC CASSEPSPDSYEQYF
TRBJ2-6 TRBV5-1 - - TGCGCCAGCAGCTTGGGCAGGGGCTCTGGGGCCAACGTCCTGACTTTC CASSLGRGSGANVLTF
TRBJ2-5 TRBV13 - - TGTGCCAGCAGCTTAGGTCGCAGACAAGAGACCCAGTACTTC CASSLGRRQETQYF
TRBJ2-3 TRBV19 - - TGTGCCAGTAAGGCGGGGTCGGGCACAGATACGCAGTATTTT CASKAGSGTDTQYF
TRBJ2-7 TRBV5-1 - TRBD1 TGCGCCAGCAGCTTGGCCACAGGGGGCGGCTACGAGCAGTACTTC CASSLATGGGYEQYF
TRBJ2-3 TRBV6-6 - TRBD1 TGTGCCAGCAGTTACTCCAGACAGGGGCAGACAGATACGCAGTATTTT CASSYSRQGQTDTQYF
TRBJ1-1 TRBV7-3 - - TGTGCCAGCAGCCCGACAGGAATGAACACTGAAGCTTTCTTT CASSPTGMNTEAFF
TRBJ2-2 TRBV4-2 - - TGTGCCAGCAGATCTACATCGGGGGCCGGGGAGCTGTTTTTT CASRSTSGAGELFF
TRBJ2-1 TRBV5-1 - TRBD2 TGCGCCAGCAGCTTGGAAAGCGGGAGCTCCTACAATGAGCAGTTCTTC CASSLESGSSYNEQFF
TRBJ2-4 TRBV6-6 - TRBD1 TGTGCCAGCAGTTACTCGGGACAGGGGGACCAAAACATTCAGTACTTC CASSYSGQGDQNIQYF
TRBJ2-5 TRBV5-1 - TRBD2 TGCGCCAGCAGCTTGGCCCGGACTAGTGTAGAGACCCAGTACTTC CASSLARTSVETQYF
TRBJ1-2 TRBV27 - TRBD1 TGTGCCAGCAGTGCCGGGACAGACCACTATGGCTACACCTTC CASSAGTDHYGYTF
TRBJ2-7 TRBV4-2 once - TGTGCCAGCAGCCAAGTGGTAGCGGAGGCCTACGAGCAGTACTTC CASSQVVAEAYEQYF
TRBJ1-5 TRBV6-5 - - TGTGCCAGCAGTTTGACAGGTAGCCAGCCCCAGCATTTT CASSLTGSQPQHF
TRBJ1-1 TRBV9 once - TGTGCCAGCAGCGTAGCAGTAAACACTGAAGCTTTCTTT CASSVAVNTEAFF
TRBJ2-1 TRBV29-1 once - TGCAGCGTTGAGGGGGGGCATGAGCAGTTCTTC CSVEGGHEQFF
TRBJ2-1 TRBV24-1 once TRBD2 TGTGCCACCAGTGACCGCTTCGGCGGGAGCTCCTACAATGAGCAGTTCTTC CATSDRFGGSSYNEQFF
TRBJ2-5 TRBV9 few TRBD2 TGTGCCAGCAGCGTAGCGGCGGGGGGGCGGGAGACCCAGTACTTC CASSVAAGGRETQYF
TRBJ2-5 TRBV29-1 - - TGCAGCGTTATAGGGCGGGAACAAGAGACCCAGTACTTC CSVIGREQETQYF
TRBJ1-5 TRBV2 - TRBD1 TGTGCCAGCAGTACCGGGACAGGGGGCAAGATAAATCAGCCCCAGCATTTT CASSTGTGGKINQPQHF
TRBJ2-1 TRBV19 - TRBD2 TGTGCCAGTAGTTCGGACGGACTAGCGGTCAATGAGCAGTTCTTC CASSSDGLAVNEQFF
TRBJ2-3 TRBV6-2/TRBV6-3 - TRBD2 TGTGCCAGCAGTTACTCGCTTAGCGGGGATTACACAGATACGCAGTATTTT CASSYSLSGDYTDTQYF
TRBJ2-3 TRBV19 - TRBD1 TGTGCCAGTAGTTACCGGGGGACAGGGGGCACAGATACGCAGTATTTT CASSYRGTGGTDTQYF
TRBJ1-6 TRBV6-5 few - TGTGCCAGCAGTTACTCCGGACGGGGAAATTCACCCCTCCACTTT CASSYSGRGNSPLHF
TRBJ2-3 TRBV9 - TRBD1 TGTGCCAGCAGCGGACAGGGGAAGGATACGCAGTATTTT CASSGQGKDTQYF
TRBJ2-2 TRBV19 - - TGTGCCAGTGCCGCAGGGGCGGACACCGGGGAGCTGTTTTTT CASAAGADTGELFF
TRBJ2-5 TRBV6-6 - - TGTGCCAGCAGGACTACCACCGTAGAGACCCAGTACTTC CASRTTTVETQYF